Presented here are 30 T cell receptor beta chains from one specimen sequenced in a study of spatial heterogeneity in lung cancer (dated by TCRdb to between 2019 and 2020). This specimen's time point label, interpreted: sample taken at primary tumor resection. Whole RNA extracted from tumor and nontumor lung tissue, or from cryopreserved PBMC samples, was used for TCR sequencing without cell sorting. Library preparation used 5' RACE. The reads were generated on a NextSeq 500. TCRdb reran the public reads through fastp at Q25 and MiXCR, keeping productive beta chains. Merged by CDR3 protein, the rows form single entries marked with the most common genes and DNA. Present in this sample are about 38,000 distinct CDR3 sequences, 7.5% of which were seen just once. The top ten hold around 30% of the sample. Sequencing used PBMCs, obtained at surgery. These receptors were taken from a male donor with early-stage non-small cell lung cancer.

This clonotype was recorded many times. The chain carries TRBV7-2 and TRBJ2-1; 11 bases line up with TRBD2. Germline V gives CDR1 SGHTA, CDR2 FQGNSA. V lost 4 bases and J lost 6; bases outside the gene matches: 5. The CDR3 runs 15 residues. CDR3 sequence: CASSSMGTSGNEQFF. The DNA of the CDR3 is TGTGCCAGCAGCTCAATGGGGACTAGCGGCAATGAGCAGTTCTTC.

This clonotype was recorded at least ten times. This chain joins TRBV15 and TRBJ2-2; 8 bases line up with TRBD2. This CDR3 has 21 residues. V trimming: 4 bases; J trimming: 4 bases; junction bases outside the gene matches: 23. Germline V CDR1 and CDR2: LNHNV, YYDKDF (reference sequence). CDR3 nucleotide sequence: TGTGCCACCAGCACCCCAGGGGCGGGGGGCTCTCCTCCGGGGAGCACCGGGGAGCTGTTTTTT. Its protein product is CATSTPGAGGSPPGSTGELFF.

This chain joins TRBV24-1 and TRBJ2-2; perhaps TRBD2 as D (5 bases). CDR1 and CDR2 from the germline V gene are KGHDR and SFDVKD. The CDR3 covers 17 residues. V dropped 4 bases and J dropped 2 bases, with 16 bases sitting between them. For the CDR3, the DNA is TGTGCCACCAGTGAACTGGGTCGGGGTTACAACACCGGGGAGCTGTTTTTT. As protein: CATSELGRGYNTGELFF.

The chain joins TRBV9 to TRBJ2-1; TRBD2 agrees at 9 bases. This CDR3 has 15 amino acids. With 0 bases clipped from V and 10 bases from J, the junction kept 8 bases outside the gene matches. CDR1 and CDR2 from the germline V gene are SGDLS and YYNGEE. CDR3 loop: CASSVGLAGSEEQFF. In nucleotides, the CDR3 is TGTGCCAGCAGCGTAGGTCTAGCGGGATCTGAAGAGCAGTTCTTC.

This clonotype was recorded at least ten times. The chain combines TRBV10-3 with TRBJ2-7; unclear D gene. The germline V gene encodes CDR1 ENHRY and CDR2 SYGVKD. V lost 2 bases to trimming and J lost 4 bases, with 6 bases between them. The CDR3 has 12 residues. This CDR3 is CAISEKDYEQYV. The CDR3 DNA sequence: TGTGCCATCAGTGAGAAGGATTACGAGCAGTACGTC.

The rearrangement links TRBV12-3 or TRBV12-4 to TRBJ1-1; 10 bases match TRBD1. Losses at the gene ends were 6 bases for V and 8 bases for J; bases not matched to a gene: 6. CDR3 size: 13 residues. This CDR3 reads CASRPGTGEEAFF. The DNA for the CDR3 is TGTGCCAGCAGACCCGGGACAGGGGAAGAAGCTTTCTTT.

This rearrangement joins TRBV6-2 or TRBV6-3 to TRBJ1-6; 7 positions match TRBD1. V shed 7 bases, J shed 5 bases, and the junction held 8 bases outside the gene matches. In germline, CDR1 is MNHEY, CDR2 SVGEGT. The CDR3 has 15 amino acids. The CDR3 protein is CASKYRGGDNSPLHF. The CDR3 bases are TGTGCCAGCAAGTACAGGGGAGGGGATAATTCACCCCTCCACTTT.

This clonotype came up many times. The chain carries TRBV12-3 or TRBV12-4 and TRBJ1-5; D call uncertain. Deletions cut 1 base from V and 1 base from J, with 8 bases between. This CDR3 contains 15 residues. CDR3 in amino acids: CASSLGSASNQPQHF. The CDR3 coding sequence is TGTGCCAGCAGTTTAGGCAGCGCGAGCAATCAGCCCCAGCATTTT.

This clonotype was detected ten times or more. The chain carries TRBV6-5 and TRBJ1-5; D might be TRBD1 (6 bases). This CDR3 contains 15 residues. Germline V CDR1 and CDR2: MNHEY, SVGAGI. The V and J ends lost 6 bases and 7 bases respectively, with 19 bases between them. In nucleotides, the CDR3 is TGTGCCAGCAGCCCGGACAGTGGAGAGGGGCAGCCCCAGCATTTT. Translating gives CASSPDSGEGQPQHF.

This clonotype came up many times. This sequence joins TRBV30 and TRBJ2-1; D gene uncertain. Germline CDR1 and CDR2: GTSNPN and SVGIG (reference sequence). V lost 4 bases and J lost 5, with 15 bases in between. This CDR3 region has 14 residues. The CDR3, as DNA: TGTGCCTGGACCCCTGGAAGGCGCCACAATGAGCAGTTCTTC. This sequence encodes CAWTPGRRHNEQFF.

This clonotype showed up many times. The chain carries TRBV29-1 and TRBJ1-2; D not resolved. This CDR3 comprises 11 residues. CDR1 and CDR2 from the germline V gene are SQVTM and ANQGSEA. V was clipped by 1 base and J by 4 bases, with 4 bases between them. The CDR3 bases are TGCAGCGTTGAAGTCAGCTATGGCTACACCTTC. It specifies CSVEVSYGYTF.

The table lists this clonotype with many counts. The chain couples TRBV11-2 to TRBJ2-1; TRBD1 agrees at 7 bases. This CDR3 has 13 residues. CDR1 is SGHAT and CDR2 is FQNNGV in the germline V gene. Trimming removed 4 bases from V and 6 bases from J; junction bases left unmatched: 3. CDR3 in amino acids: CASSSGQLNEQFF. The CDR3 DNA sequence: TGTGCCAGCAGCTCGGGACAGCTCAATGAGCAGTTCTTC.

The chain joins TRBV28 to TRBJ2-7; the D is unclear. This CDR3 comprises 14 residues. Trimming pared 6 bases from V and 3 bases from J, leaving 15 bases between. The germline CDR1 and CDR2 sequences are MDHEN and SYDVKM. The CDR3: CASSQPMVGYEQYF. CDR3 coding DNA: TGTGCCAGCAGCCAGCCCATGGTCGGCTACGAGCAGTACTTC.

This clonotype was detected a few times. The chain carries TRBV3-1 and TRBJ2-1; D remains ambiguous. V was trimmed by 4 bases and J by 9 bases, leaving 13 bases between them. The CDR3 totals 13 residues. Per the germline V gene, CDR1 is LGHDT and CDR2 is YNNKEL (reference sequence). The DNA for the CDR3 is TGTGCCAGCAGCCGCTTCTATCCGGGTGAGCAGTTCTTC. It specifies CASSRFYPGEQFF.

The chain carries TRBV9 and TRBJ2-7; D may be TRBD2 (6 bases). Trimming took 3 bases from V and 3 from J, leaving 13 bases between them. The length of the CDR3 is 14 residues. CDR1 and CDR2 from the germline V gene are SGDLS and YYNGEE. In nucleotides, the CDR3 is TGTGCCAGCAGCGCGGGAGACCGAGACTACGAGCAGTACTTC. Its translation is CASSAGDRDYEQYF.

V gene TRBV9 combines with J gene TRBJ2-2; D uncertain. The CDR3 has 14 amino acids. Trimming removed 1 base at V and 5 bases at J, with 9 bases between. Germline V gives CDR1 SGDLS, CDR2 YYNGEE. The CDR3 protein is CASSVFLGTGELFF. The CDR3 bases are TGTGCCAGCAGCGTATTTCTGGGTACCGGGGAGCTGTTTTTT.

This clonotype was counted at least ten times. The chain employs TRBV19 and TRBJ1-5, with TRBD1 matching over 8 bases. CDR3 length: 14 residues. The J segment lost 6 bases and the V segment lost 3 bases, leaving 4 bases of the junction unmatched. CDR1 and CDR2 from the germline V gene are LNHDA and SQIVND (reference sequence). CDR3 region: CASSMRQGFQPQHF. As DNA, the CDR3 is TGTGCCAGTAGTATGAGACAGGGGTTTCAGCCCCAGCATTTT.

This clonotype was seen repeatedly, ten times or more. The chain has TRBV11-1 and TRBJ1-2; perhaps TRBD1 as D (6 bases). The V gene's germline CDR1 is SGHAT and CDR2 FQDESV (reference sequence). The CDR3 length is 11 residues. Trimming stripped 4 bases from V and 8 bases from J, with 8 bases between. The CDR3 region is CASSSRGGYTF. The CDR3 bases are TGTGCCAGCAGCTCCAGGGGAGGCTACACCTTC. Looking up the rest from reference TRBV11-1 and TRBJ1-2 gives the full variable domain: EAEVAQSPRYKITEKSQAVAFWCDPISGHATLYWYRQILGQGPELLVQFQDESVVDDSQLPKDRFSAERLKGVDSTLKIQPAELGDSAMYLCASSSRGGYTFGSGTRLTVV.

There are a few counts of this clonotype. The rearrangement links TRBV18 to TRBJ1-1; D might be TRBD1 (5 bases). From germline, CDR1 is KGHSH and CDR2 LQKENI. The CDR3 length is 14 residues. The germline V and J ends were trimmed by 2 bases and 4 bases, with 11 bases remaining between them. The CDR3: CASSPETVGTEAFF. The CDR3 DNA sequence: TGTGCCAGCTCACCAGAGACAGTAGGCACTGAAGCTTTCTTT.

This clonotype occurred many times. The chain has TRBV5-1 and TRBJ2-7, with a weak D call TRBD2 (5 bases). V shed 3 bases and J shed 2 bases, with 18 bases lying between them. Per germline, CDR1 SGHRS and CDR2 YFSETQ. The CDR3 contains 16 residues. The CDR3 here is CASSSLLPYGAYEQYV. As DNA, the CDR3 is TGCGCCAGCAGCTCACTACTCCCTTACGGGGCCTACGAGCAGTACGTC.

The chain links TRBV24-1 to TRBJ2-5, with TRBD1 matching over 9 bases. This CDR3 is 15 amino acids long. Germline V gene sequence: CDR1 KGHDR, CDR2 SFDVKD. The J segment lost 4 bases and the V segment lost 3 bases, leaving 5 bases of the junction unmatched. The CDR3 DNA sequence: TGTGCCACCAGTGATCCGGGACAGGGCCTAGAGACCCAGTACTTC. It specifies CATSDPGQGLETQYF.

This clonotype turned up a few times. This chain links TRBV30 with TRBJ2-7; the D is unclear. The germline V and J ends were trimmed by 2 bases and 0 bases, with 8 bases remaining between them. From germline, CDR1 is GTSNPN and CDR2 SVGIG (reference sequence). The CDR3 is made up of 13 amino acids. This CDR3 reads CAWSHGVSYEQYV. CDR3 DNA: TGTGCCTGGAGTCATGGGGTCTCCTACGAGCAGTACGTC.

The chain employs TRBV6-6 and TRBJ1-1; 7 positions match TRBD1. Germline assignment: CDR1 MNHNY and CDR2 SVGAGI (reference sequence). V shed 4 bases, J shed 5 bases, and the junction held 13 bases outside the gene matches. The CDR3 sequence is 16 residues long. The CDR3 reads CASSSKGAGGRTEAFF. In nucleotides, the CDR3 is TGTGCCAGCAGTTCCAAAGGTGCAGGGGGAAGGACTGAAGCTTTCTTT.

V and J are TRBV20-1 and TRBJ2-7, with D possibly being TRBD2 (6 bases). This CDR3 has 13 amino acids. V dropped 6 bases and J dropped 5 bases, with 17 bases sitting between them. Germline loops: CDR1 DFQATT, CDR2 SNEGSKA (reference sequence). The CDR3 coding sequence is TGCAGTGCCTACGCCAGCGGAGGGAACGAGCAGTACTTC. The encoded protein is CSAYASGGNEQYF.

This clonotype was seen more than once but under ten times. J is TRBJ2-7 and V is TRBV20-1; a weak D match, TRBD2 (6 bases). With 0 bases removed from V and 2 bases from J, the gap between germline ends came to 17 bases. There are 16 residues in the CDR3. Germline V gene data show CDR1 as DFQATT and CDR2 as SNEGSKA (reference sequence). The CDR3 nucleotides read TGCAGTGCTAGAGATGCGTTGGCGGGACCAACCTACGAGCAGTACTTC. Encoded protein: CSARDALAGPTYEQYF.

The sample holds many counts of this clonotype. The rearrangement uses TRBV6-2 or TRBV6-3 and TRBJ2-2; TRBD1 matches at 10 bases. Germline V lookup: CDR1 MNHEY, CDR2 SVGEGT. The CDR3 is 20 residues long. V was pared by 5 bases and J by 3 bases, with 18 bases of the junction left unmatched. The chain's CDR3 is CASSTRDRGRERDDTGELFF. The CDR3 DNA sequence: TGTGCCAGCAGTACCCGGGACAGGGGTCGCGAGCGGGACGACACCGGGGAGCTGTTTTTT.

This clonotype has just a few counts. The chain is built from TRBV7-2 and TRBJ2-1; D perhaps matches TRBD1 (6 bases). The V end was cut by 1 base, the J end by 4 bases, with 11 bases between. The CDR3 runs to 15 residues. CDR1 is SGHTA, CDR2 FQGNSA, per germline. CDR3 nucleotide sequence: TGTGCCAGCAGCTTAGTCAGGGGACGATACAATGAGCAGTTCTTC. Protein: CASSLVRGRYNEQFF.

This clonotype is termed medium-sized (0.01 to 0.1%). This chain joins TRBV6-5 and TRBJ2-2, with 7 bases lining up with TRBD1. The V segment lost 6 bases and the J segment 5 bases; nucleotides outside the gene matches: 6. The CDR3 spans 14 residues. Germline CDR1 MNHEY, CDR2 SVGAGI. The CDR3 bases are TGTGCCAGCAGCCGACAGGGATGGACCGGGGAGCTGTTTTTT. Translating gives CASSRQGWTGELFF.

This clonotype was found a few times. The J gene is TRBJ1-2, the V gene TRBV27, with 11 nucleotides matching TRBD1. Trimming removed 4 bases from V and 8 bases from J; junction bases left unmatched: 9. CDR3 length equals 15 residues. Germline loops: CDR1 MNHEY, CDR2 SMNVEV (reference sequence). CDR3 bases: TGTGCCAGCAGTTCCCCCGGGACAGGGGGGAAGGGCTACACCTTC. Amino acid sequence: CASSSPGTGGKGYTF.

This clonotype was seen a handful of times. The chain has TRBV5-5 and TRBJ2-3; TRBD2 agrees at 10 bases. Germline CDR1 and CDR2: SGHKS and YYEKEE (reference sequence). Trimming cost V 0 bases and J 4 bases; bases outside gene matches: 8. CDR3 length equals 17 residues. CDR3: CASSLGPSGGLADTQYF. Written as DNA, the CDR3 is TGTGCCAGCAGCTTGGGGCCTAGCGGGGGCCTCGCAGATACGCAGTATTTT.